One sample yielded the 24 T cell receptor beta chains listed below, sequenced in a study of cytomegalovirus exposure and HLA in healthy donors. The PCR had 60 Vbeta and 13 Jbeta primers. Generated by immunoSEQ multiplex PCR, the TCRdb table keeps only in-frame clones and is missing some. Of 150,000 to 200,000 clones in the sample, more than 80% were seen once. Sequencing used PBMCs. Receptors originate from a woman aged 45-59 years in good health and CMV-seronegative.

The chain couples TRBV30 to TRBJ1-1, with D uncertain. V dropped 4 bases and J dropped 0 bases, with 9 bases sitting between them. This CDR3 has 13 amino acids. CDR1 and CDR2 (germline): GTSNPN, SVGIG (reference sequence). CDR3 in amino acids: CAWNLEMNTEAFF. CDR3 nucleotide sequence: TGTGCCTGGAATTTAGAAATGAACACTGAAGCTTTCTTT. Filled out from reference TRBV30 and TRBJ1-1, the complete variable domain reads SQTIHQWPATLVQPVGSPLSLECTVEGTSNPNLYWYRQAAGRGLQLLFYSVGIGQISSEVPQNLSASRPQDRQFILSSKKLLLSDSGFYLCAWNLEMNTEAFFGQGTRLTVV.

V is TRBV27 and J is TRBJ1-1; D unclear. Germline V gene lookup returns CDR1 MNHEY and CDR2 SMNVEV (reference sequence). CDR3 length equals 14 residues. V was pared by 2 bases and J by 1 base, with 8 bases between. The CDR3 DNA sequence: TGTGCCAGCAGTTTAGTAGGAGGGAACACTGAAGCTTTCTTT. This sequence encodes CASSLVGGNTEAFF.

The genes are TRBV5-5 and TRBJ1-3; D gene ambiguous. Trimming shortened V by 0 bases and J by 0 bases, and 7 bases separated the two germline ends. Germline assignment: CDR1 SGHKS and CDR2 YYEKEE (reference sequence). The CDR3 is 15 amino acids. For the CDR3, the DNA is TGTGCCAGCAGCTTGGGGCATTTCTCTGGAAACACCATATATTTT. Its translation: CASSLGHFSGNTIYF.

The chain carries TRBV19 and TRBJ1-2, with 8 bases that match TRBD1. V lost 5 bases, J lost 8 bases, and 1 base stayed unmatched. The CDR3 totals 11 residues. The V gene's germline CDR1 is LNHDA and CDR2 SQIVND (reference sequence). DNA of the CDR3: TGTGCCAGTAGTCGACAGGGGGGCTACACCTTC. This sequence encodes CASSRQGGYTF.

This chain uses TRBV10-3 with TRBJ1-1; D gene uncertain. V dropped 10 bases and J dropped 3 bases, with 15 bases sitting between them. CDR1 is ENHRY and CDR2 is SYGVKD in the germline V gene. There are 13 residues in the CDR3. The CDR3 region is CATTALQDTEAFF. CDR3 sequence (DNA): TGTGCCACCACCGCACTCCAAGACACTGAAGCTTTCTTT.

The chain joins TRBV7-2 to TRBJ2-7, with TRBD1 identical over 7 bases. The germline V gene has CDR1 SGHTA and CDR2 FQGNSA. There are 15 residues in the CDR3. The junction had 8 bases not matched to a gene; V was cut back by 5 bases and J by 1 base. CDR3 DNA sequence: TGTGCCAGCAGCGCAAACCCGGGACAGTCCTACGAGCAGTACTTC. It specifies CASSANPGQSYEQYF.

This rearrangement joins TRBV27 to TRBJ2-1, with D perhaps TRBD2 (7 bases). The CDR3 runs to 14 residues. Trimming left V 6 bases short and J 4 bases short, with 13 bases between. From germline, CDR1 is MNHEY and CDR2 SMNVEV (reference sequence). The CDR3 reads CASRGGGTYNEQFF. CDR3 coding DNA: TGTGCCAGCAGGGGCGGGGGCACATACAATGAGCAGTTCTTC.

The rearrangement links TRBV9 to TRBJ2-3; 11 bases match TRBD2. The CDR3 loop spans 15 amino acids. CDR1 and CDR2 from the germline V gene are SGDLS and YYNGEE. With 4 bases clipped from V and 5 bases from J, the junction kept 6 bases outside the gene matches. DNA of the CDR3: TGTGCCAGCAGCCTACTAGCGGGAGTGGGAGATACGCAGTATTTT. Its protein is CASSLLAGVGDTQYF. Drawing the rest from reference TRBV9 and TRBJ2-3, the complete variable domain is DSGVTQTPKHLITATGQRVTLRCSPRSGDLSVYWYQQSLDQGLQFLIQYYNGEERAKGNILERFSAQQFPDLHSELNLSSLELGDSALYFCASSLLAGVGDTQYFGPGTRLTVL.

A few counts support this clone. As the CDR3 is not closed by the conserved phenylalanine or tryptophan, this likely results from a read error. It is unclear where the CDR3 begins or ends on the DNA, so no DNA is shown, and the CDR3 is as TCRdb lists it. The genes are TRBV15 and TRBJ1-2. Per germline, CDR1 LNHNV and CDR2 YYDKDF (reference sequence). From its first to its last residue, the CDR3 has 8 amino acids. CDR3 amino acids: CATSRDYL.

This clone showed up just once. Written as DNA, the CDR3 is TGTGCCAGCAGTTTCTGGACTAGCGGGACGAGCACAGATACGCAGTATTTT. Residues: CASSFWTSGTSTDTQYF. The V call is TRBV27, the J call TRBJ2-3, with 12 bases lining up with TRBD2. With 3 bases clipped from V and 0 bases from J, the junction kept 4 bases outside the gene matches. There are 17 residues in the CDR3. The germline V gene encodes CDR1 MNHEY and CDR2 SMNVEV (reference sequence).

The rearrangement uses TRBV19 and TRBJ1-2; no definite D call. V was cut by 7 bases and J by 5 bases, with 14 bases left in between. The CDR3 spans 13 residues. Germline CDR1 and CDR2: LNHDA and SQIVND (reference sequence). The CDR3 DNA follows: TGTGCCAGTACCATACGGGGTCGATATGGCTACACCTTC. Translated, it gives CASTIRGRYGYTF.

In its sample, this clone was seen once. The chain uses TRBV9 and TRBJ1-1; D is possibly TRBD1 (5 bases). The CDR3 has 13 residues. V lost 4 bases and J lost 1, with 8 bases in between. CDR1 and CDR2 from the germline V gene are SGDLS and YYNGEE. The CDR3 DNA sequence: TGTGCCAGCAGCCCCCAGGGGAACACTGAAGCTTTCTTT. Translation: CASSPQGNTEAFF.

This rearrangement joins TRBV6-6 to TRBJ1-4, with D perhaps matching TRBD1 (5 bases). The CDR3 sequence is 14 residues long. V was trimmed by 10 bases and J by 7 bases, leaving 19 bases between them. Germline V gene sequence: CDR1 MNHNY, CDR2 SVGAGI (reference sequence). The CDR3 region is CATNLNGGGEKLFF. In nucleotides, the CDR3 is TGTGCCACCAACCTGAACGGGGGAGGTGAAAAACTGTTTTTT.

The chain is built from TRBV7-9 and TRBJ2-5; 8 bases map to TRBD1. With 5 bases clipped from V and 0 bases from J, the junction kept 2 bases outside the gene matches. CDR3 size: 14 residues. In germline, CDR1 is SEHNR, CDR2 FQNEAQ (reference sequence). The CDR3 DNA reads TGTGCCAGCAGCGCGGACAGGGACCAAGAGACCCAGTACTTC. Protein: CASSADRDQETQYF.

The chain uses TRBV5-5 and TRBJ1-1, with D perhaps TRBD1 (5 bases). The V gene's germline CDR1 is SGHKS and CDR2 YYEKEE (reference sequence). V was trimmed by 7 bases and J by 3 bases, leaving 13 bases between them. The CDR3 covers 13 residues. CDR3 in DNA: TGTGCCAGCTCCCAACAGGTCCACACTGAAGCTTTCTTT. It encodes CASSQQVHTEAFF.

The chain links TRBV4-3 to TRBJ2-1, with 9 bases identical to TRBD2. Germline V gene data show CDR1 as LGHNA and CDR2 as YSLEER. V gave up 1 base and J gave up 4 bases; unmatched junction bases: 5. This CDR3 is built from 16 residues. The CDR3 DNA reads as TGCGCCAGCAGCCAAGCTAGCGGGGCCCCATACAATGAGCAGTTCTTC. This codes for CASSQASGAPYNEQFF.

The V and J genes are TRBV27 and TRBJ1-2, with 12 bases identical to TRBD1. Germline CDR1 reads MNHEY; CDR2 reads SMNVEV (reference sequence). Unmatched junction bases numbered 7, after V lost 5 bases and J lost 6 bases. The CDR3 has 15 residues. CDR3 bases: TGTGCCAGCAGTCCACGGGACAGGGGGCAAAATGGCTACACCTTC. Amino acid sequence: CASSPRDRGQNGYTF.

The V and J genes are TRBV4-1 and TRBJ2-7; 9 bases line up with TRBD2. CDR3 length: 18 amino acids. The germline CDR1 and CDR2 sequences are MGHRA and YSYEKL. Trimming removed 0 bases from V and 3 bases from J; junction bases left unmatched: 12. The CDR3 DNA reads as TGCGCCAGCAGCCAAGACCTCAATAGCGGGAGCCCCTACTACGAGCAGTACTTC. Amino acids: CASSQDLNSGSPYYEQYF.

This chain uses TRBV7-9 with TRBJ2-5; maybe TRBD2 (5 bases). Trimming took 2 bases from V and 7 from J, leaving 8 bases between them. The CDR3 length is 12 residues. Germline V gives CDR1 SEHNR, CDR2 FQNEAQ (reference sequence). This chain's CDR3 is CASSLLAGTQYF. The CDR3 nucleotides read TGTGCCAGCAGCTTACTAGCAGGGACCCAGTACTTC.

Only one count was recorded for this clone. The chain employs TRBV11-3 and TRBJ2-5; D may be TRBD2 (6 bases). With 2 bases removed from V and 7 bases from J, the gap between germline ends came to 11 bases. This CDR3 contains 13 residues. Germline lookup yields CDR1 SGHNT and CDR2 YENEEA. As DNA, the CDR3 is TGTGCCAGCAGCTTATACGGGAGAGGGACCCAGTACTTC. As protein: CASSLYGRGTQYF. Combining the CDR3 with reference TRBV11-3 and TRBJ2-5 gives the whole variable domain EAGVVQSPRYKIIEKKQPVAFWCNPISGHNTLYWYLQNLGQGPELLIRYENEEAVDDSQLPKDRFSAERLKGVDSTLKIQPAELGDSAVYLCASSLYGRGTQYFGPGTRLLVL.

The genes are TRBV28 and TRBJ2-7; 9 bases agree with TRBD2. The CDR3 consists of 15 residues. The trim removed 6 bases at V and 1 base at J, leaving 7 bases unmatched. Germline V gives CDR1 MDHEN, CDR2 SYDVKM. The CDR3 bases are TGTGCCAGCAGATTTAGCGGGAGTAGGTCCTACGAGCAGTACTTC. It is translated as CASRFSGSRSYEQYF.

The chain is built from TRBV9 and TRBJ1-5; TRBD1 is a possible D gene (5 bases). Between the trimmed V and J ends, which lost 0 bases and 4 bases, there was a span of 11 bases. The CDR3 length is 15 residues. The germline CDR1 and CDR2 sequences are SGDLS and YYNGEE. CDR3 loop: CASSVGPGINQPQHF. CDR3 bases: TGTGCCAGCAGCGTAGGTCCAGGGATTAATCAGCCCCAGCATTTT. The full variable domain, its missing parts supplied by reference TRBV9 and TRBJ1-5, is DSGVTQTPKHLITATGQRVTLRCSPRSGDLSVYWYQQSLDQGLQFLIQYYNGEERAKGNILERFSAQQFPDLHSELNLSSLELGDSALYFCASSVGPGINQPQHFGDGTRLSIL.

The rearrangement uses TRBV5-1 and TRBJ2-2, with D perhaps matching TRBD2 (5 bases). This CDR3 spans 15 amino acids. Germline lookup yields CDR1 SGHRS and CDR2 YFSETQ. The germline V and J ends were trimmed by 3 bases and 4 bases, with 13 bases remaining between them. CDR3 coding DNA: TGCGCCAGCAGCTCTGCGCTTACTAGCACCGGGGAGCTGTTTTTT. Translation: CASSSALTSTGELFF.

The rearrangement uses TRBV7-6 and TRBJ2-3; TRBD2 aligns across 10 bases. This CDR3 region has 17 residues. The germline V gene encodes CDR1 SGHVS and CDR2 FNYEAQ. Germline trimming cut 5 bases from V and 9 bases from J; bases unmatched to any gene: 17. CDR3 sequence (DNA): TGTGCCAGCAGCCACGGGAGCGGGAGGGTAGGGTCGGGAACGCAGTATTTT. Residues: CASSHGSGRVGSGTQYF.